This is a list of T cell receptor beta chains from one sample in a study of CD8+ T cells in alopecia areata. Measured with immunoSEQ multiplex PCR; TCRdb has only the in-frame clones, and not every one. The sample lists about 150,000 clones, roughly 50% occurring once. The specimen was CD4+ T cells sorted from blood. The receptors stem from a human donor with alopecia areata. The CDR3 runs from the conserved cysteine through the conserved F or W. The D gene is left open where the match is weak. Expanded clones get a size class; other rows say once, few or many, or leave the size out.

d_call j_call clone_size v_call cdr3_nt cdr3_aa
NA TRBJ2-5 few TRBV6-5 TGTGCCGTGGGTCCGCAAGAGACCCAGTACTTC CAVGPQETQYF
NA TRBJ2-3 NA TRBV5-6 TGTGCCAGCAGCTTCAGGGGGGCCACAGATACGCAGTATTTT CASSFRGATDTQYF
NA TRBJ1-1 few TRBV30 TGTGCCTGGAGTGTTTGGGGACCGAACACTGAAGCTTTCTTT CAWSVWGPNTEAFF
NA TRBJ2-7 NA TRBV7-9 TGTGCCAGCAGCACCCGGGCGGGTATCCTCCACGAGCAGTACTTC CASSTRAGILHEQYF
NA TRBJ1-1 few TRBV19 TGTGCCAGTAGACAAAGACGGGGCGGTACTGAAGCTTTCTTT CASRQRRGGTEAFF
NA TRBJ1-4 once TRBV29-1 TGCAGCGTACTCTCCGAGGGACTGATCGCAACTAATGAAAAACTGTTTTTT CSVLSEGLIATNEKLFF
TRBD1 TRBJ1-5 NA TRBV29-1 TGCAGCGCCGGACAGGGGCGAGATCAGCCCCAGCATTTT CSAGQGRDQPQHF
NA TRBJ1-4 NA TRBV6-1 TGTGCCAGCAGTGAGGTACAGGATAATGAAAAACTGTTTTTT CASSEVQDNEKLFF
NA TRBJ1-4 NA TRBV29-1 TGCAGCGTTGAGGTCAGCCGGAAGGAAAAACTGTTTTTT CSVEVSRKEKLFF
TRBD1 TRBJ1-1 few TRBV29-1 TGCAGCGTGCGAACAGGGGATCGGACTGAAGCTTTCTTT CSVRTGDRTEAFF
TRBD2 TRBJ2-7 few TRBV5-1 TGCGCCAGCAGCCCCGGTGCGGGAGTTGCCTACGAGCAGTACTTC CASSPGAGVAYEQYF
NA TRBJ2-1 NA TRBV5-1 TGCGCCAGCAGCTTGGTGGATAGGGGTGAGCAGTTCTTC CASSLVDRGEQFF
NA TRBJ1-2 few TRBV7-9 TGTGCCAGCAGCTTAATGCAGGGGACCGACTATGGCTACACCTTC CASSLMQGTDYGYTF
NA TRBJ2-7 few TRBV28 TGTGCCAGCAGTTTCTTGGGTGCCGAGCAGTACTTC CASSFLGAEQYF
TRBD1 TRBJ1-2 NA TRBV27 TGTGCCAGCAGTTCCTGGACAGGTTTTACATTGGGTGGCTACACCTTC CASSSWTGFTLGGYTF
TRBD1 TRBJ2-3 few TRBV29-1 TGCAGCGTTGATCCATCCCGGGACAGGGGAGCGGGCACAGATACGCAGTATTTT CSVDPSRDRGAGTDTQYF
TRBD2 TRBJ2-5 once TRBV11-2 TGTGCCAGCAGCTTAGTCGGTCTAGCGGAAGAGACCCAGTACTTC CASSLVGLAEETQYF
NA TRBJ2-1 NA TRBV27 TGTGCCAGCAGCCAACGGGATCGACGCAATGAGCAGTTCTTC CASSQRDRRNEQFF
TRBD2 TRBJ2-1 once TRBV2 TGTGCCAGCCGGCGGGAGCCCACCGGGGGGAATGAGCAGTTCTTC CASRREPTGGNEQFF
TRBD2 TRBJ2-5 few TRBV18 TGTGCCAGCTCACCGAGCGGGAGTAGGGAGACCCAGTACTTC CASSPSGSRETQYF
NA TRBJ2-3 NA TRBV5-1 TGCGCCAGCAGCTTGGAAGGCACAGATACGCAGTATTTT CASSLEGTDTQYF
TRBD2 TRBJ2-1 once TRBV2 TGTGCCAACGCAGCGGGGGGTGGTTTAGAGCAGTTCTTC CANAAGGGLEQFF
TRBD2 TRBJ2-7 NA TRBV5-6 TGTGCCAGCAGCTTGGTGACTAGCGGGGGGTACGAGCAGTACTTC CASSLVTSGGYEQYF
NA TRBJ2-1 NA TRBV5-1 TGCGCCAGCAGCGGGGGAACCTCCTACAATGAGCAGTTCTTC CASSGGTSYNEQFF
NA TRBJ2-2 few TRBV29-1 TGCAGCGCCGCGAGGCTTGAGGCCGGGGAGCTGTTTTTT CSAARLEAGELFF
TRBD2 TRBJ2-1 few TRBV29-1 TGCAGCGTTGTTATCCTAGCGGGAGTACGGAATGAGCAGTTCTTC CSVVILAGVRNEQFF
TRBD2 TRBJ2-1 NA TRBV7-2 TGTGCCAGCAGCTTGGGACTAGCGGGAGTGGGAGAGCAGTTCTTC CASSLGLAGVGEQFF
NA TRBJ1-2 NA TRBV25-1 TGTGCCAGCAGTGAGGACGGGGCTCCTATTAACTATGGCTACACCTTC CASSEDGAPINYGYTF
NA TRBJ2-7 NA TRBV29-1 TGCAGCGTTCGAGAGGGCCACGAGCAGTACTTC CSVREGHEQYF
TRBD1 TRBJ2-7 few TRBV10-2 TGCGCCAGCAGAGAGGGACAGAACTACGAGCAGTACTTC CASREGQNYEQYF
NA TRBJ2-5 NA TRBV7-9 TGTGCCAGCAGCGCGCTGCCGGAGACCCAGTACTTC CASSALPETQYF
NA TRBJ1-4 NA TRBV5-1 TGCGCCAGCAGCTTGGATGGGGTGCAGGAAAAACTGTTTTTT CASSLDGVQEKLFF
TRBD1 TRBJ1-2 NA TRBV7-3 TGTGCCAGCAGCCCACGTCCCGGGACAGGGTACTATGGCTACACCTTC CASSPRPGTGYYGYTF
NA TRBJ1-5 once TRBV5-1 TGCGCCAGCAGCTCGATCCCTAATCAGCCCCAGCATTTT CASSSIPNQPQHF